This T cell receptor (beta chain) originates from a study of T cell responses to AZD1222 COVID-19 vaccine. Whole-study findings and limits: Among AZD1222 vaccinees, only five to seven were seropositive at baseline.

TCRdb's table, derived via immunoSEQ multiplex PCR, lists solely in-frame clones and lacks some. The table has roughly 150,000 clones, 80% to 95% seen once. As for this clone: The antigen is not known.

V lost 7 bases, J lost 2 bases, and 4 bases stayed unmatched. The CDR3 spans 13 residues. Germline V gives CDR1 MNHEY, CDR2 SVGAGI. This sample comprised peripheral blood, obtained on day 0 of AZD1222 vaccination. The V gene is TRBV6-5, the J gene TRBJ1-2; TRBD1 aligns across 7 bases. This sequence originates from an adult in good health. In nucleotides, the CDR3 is TGTGCCAGCACCTCGACAGGGAACTATGGCTACACCTTC. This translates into CASTSTGNYGYTF.